These 10 T cell receptor beta chains share one sample of origin, sequenced in a study of CDR3 diversity in severe acne. Using its own MiXCR run on the PCR reads, TCRdb lists one record per CDR3 protein. The table records about 84,000 distinct CDR3 sequences, 45% to 55% of them present only once. Source material: blood. Every receptor here comes from a male donor in good health, without acne.

Many counts were recorded for this clonotype. CDR3: CASSLTEIDGYTF. CDR3 nucleotides: TGTGCCAGCAGTTTAACTGAGATCGATGGCTACACCTTC. The chain is built from TRBV6-6 and TRBJ1-2; D remains unclear. The germline gives CDR1 MNHNY, CDR2 SVGAGI (reference sequence). The CDR3 runs 13 residues. Deletions cut 4 bases from V and 6 bases from J, with 12 bases between.

The chain couples TRBV7-4 to TRBJ2-7; D tentatively fits TRBD1 or TRBD2 (5 bases each). From germline, CDR1 is SGHVT and CDR2 SQSDAQ. CDR3 length: 15 residues. Trimming cost V 5 bases and J 2 bases, with 16 bases left between them. The CDR3 is CASSQETADPYEQYF. The CDR3 nucleotides are TGTGCCAGCAGCCAAGAGACAGCGGATCCCTACGAGCAGTACTTC.

This clonotype was seen many times. The chain has TRBV4-1 and TRBJ1-4; D unresolved. The CDR3 is 15 residues long. Trimming took 1 base from V and 5 from J, leaving 11 bases between them. The germline V gene encodes CDR1 MGHRA and CDR2 YSYEKL. CDR3: CASSQGYSVNEKLFF. CDR3 sequence (DNA): TGCGCCAGCAGCCAAGGGTACAGCGTGAATGAAAAACTGTTTTTT.

The V gene is TRBV10-1, the J gene TRBJ2-1; D uncertain. The CDR3 is 12 residues long. Trimming shortened V by 6 bases and J by 6 bases, and 9 bases separated the two germline ends. Germline CDR1 reads WNHNN; CDR2 reads SYGVQD (reference sequence). This CDR3 is CASSDTGNEQFF. The CDR3 DNA sequence: TGCGCCAGCAGCGATACGGGCAATGAGCAGTTCTTC.

By share, this clonotype ranks as medium-sized. This chain joins TRBV7-9 and TRBJ2-1; tentative D call: TRBD2 (7 bases). Germline loops: CDR1 SEHNR, CDR2 FQNEAQ (reference sequence). Between the trimmed V and J ends, which lost 5 bases and 5 bases, there was a span of 16 bases. This CDR3 is built from 15 residues. The CDR3 DNA reads TGTGCCAGCAGCCCCACGGCGGGGGCACACAATGAGCAGTTCTTC. It codes for CASSPTAGAHNEQFF.

The chain joins TRBV12-3 or TRBV12-4 to TRBJ2-2, with TRBD1 identical over 9 bases. This CDR3 is built from 16 residues. V shed 7 bases, J shed 4 bases, and the junction held 10 bases outside the gene matches. CDR3 sequence reads: CASTQQGALGTGELFF. DNA for the CDR3: TGTGCCAGCACCCAACAGGGGGCGCTGGGCACCGGGGAGCTGTTTTTT.

As concerns this clonotype: The germline gene is not matched at one end of the junction; a read error may be the cause. The rearrangement joins TRBV19 to TRBJ2-7; D possibly corresponds to TRBD2 (5 bases). The germline CDR1 and CDR2 sequences are LNHDA and SQIVND (reference sequence). CDR3 length equals 14 residues. CDR3 bases: TGTGCCAGTAGGGAGGACGATGTTTCCTCCGAGCAGTACTTC. Its translation: CASREDDVSSEQYF.

The chain joins TRBV25-1 to TRBJ1-2, with D possibly TRBD1 on 5 matching bases. V was shortened by 6 bases and J by 3 bases, with 14 bases between the two germline ends. Germline CDR1 MGHDK, CDR2 SYGVNS. This CDR3 spans 14 amino acids. CDR3 sequence: CASSQEGTDYGYTF. As DNA, the CDR3 is TGTGCCAGCAGCCAAGAAGGGACGGACTATGGCTACACCTTC.

The chain couples TRBV7-3 to TRBJ2-3; TRBD2 matches at 8 bases. Per the germline V gene, CDR1 is SGHTA and CDR2 is FQGTGA. The ends lost 6 bases at V and 2 bases at J; junction bases unmatched: 13. This CDR3 is 17 amino acids long. The chain's CDR3 is CASSPGASGFYTDTQYF. DNA for the CDR3: TGTGCCAGCAGTCCCGGGGCTAGCGGGTTTTACACAGATACGCAGTATTTT.

This clonotype was seen at least ten times. This chain uses TRBV6-4 with TRBJ2-6; TRBD1 agrees at 8 bases. The CDR3 has 16 residues. Germline V CDR1 and CDR2: MRHNA, SNTAGT. V gave up 2 bases and J gave up 0 bases; unmatched junction bases: 0. CDR3 in DNA: TGTGCCAGCAGTGACACAGGGGGCTCTGGGGCCAACGTCCTGACTTTC. It specifies CASSDTGGSGANVLTF.